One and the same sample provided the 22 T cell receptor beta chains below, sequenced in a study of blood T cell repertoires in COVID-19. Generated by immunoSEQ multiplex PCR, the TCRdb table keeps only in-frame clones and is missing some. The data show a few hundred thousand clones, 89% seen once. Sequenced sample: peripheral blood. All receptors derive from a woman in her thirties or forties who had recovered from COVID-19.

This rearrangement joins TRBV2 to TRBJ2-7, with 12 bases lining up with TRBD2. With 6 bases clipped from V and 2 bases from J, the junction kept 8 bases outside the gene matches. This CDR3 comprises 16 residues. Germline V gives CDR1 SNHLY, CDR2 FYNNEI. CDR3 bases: TGTGCCAGCAGGGGGACTAGCGGGTTACTGACCTACGAGCAGTACTTC. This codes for CASRGTSGLLTYEQYF.

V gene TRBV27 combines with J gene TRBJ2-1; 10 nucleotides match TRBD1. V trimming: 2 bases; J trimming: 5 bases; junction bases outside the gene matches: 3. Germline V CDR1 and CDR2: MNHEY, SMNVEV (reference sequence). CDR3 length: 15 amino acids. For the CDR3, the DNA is TGTGCCAGCAGTTTAGGGACAGGGGAACACAATGAGCAGTTCTTC. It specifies CASSLGTGEHNEQFF.

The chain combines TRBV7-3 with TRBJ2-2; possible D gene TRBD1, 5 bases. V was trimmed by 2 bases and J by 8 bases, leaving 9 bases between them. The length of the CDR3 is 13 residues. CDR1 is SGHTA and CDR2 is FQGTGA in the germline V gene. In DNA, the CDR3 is TGTGCCAGCAGCTTAGAGGCAGGGGGGGAGCTGTTTTTT. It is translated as CASSLEAGGELFF.

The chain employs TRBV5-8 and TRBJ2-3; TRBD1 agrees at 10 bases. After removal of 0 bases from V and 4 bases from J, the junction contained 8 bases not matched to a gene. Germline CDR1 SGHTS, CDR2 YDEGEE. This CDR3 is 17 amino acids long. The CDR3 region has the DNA TGTGCCAGCAGCTTGGCCTCCGGGACAGGGGTTCCAGATACGCAGTATTTT. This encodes CASSLASGTGVPDTQYF.

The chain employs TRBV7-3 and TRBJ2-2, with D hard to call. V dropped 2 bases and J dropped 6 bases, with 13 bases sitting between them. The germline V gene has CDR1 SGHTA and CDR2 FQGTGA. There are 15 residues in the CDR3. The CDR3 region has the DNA TGTGCCAGCAGCTTAGACGCAGGTATCGCCGGGGAGCTGTTTTTT. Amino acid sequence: CASSLDAGIAGELFF.

CDR3 protein: CASSPAGETQYF. The CDR3 DNA reads as TGTGCCAGCTCACCAGCAGGAGAGACCCAGTACTTC. The gene calls are TRBV18 and TRBJ2-5; D is undetermined. V lost 2 bases and J lost 4, with 5 bases in between. In germline, CDR1 is KGHSH, CDR2 LQKENI. CDR3 length: 12 residues.

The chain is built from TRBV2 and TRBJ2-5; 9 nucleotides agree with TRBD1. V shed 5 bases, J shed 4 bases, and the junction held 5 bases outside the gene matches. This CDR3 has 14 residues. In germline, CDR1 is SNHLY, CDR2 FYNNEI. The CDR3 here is CASSPGQGGETQYF. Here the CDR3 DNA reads TGTGCCAGCAGTCCGGGACAGGGAGGAGAGACCCAGTACTTC. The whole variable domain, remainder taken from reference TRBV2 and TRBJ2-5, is EPEVTQTPSHQVTQMGQEVILRCVPISNHLYFYWYRQILGQKVEFLVSFYNNEISEKSEIFDDQFSVERPDGSNFTLKIRSTKLEDSAMYFCASSPGQGGETQYFGPGTRLLVL.

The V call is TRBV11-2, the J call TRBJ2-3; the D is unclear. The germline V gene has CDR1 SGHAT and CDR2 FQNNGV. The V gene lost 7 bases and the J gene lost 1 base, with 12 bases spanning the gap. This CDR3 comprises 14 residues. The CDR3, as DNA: TGTGCCAGCACCCCCCCCCTAGGCACAGATACGCAGTATTTT. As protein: CASTPPLGTDTQYF.

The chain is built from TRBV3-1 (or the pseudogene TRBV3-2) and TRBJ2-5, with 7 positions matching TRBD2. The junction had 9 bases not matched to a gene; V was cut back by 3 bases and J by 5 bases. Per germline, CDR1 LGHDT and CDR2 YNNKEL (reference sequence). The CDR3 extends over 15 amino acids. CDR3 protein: CASSQVAGDWETQYF. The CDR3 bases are TGTGCCAGCAGCCAGGTGGCGGGAGATTGGGAGACCCAGTACTTC.

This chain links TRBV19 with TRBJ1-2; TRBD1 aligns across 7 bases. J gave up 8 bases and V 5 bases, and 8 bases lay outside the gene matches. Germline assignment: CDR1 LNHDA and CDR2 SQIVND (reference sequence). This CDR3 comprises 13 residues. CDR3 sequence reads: CASSPQGTYGYTF. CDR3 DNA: TGTGCCAGTAGTCCACAGGGGACGTACGGCTACACCTTC.

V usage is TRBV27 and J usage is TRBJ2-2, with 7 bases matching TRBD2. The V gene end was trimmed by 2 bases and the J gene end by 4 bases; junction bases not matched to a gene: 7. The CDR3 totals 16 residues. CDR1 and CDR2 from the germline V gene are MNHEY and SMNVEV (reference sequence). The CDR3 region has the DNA TGTGCCAGCAGTTTACTGGGGACTATCTTCACCGGGGAGCTGTTTTTT. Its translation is CASSLLGTIFTGELFF.

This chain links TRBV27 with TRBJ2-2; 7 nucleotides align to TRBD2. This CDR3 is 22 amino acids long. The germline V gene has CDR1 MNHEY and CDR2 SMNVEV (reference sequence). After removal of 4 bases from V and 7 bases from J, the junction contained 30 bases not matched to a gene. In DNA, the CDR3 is TGTGCCAGCAGTTCTACGTTCTTCGGTCCGGGTGTGGCAGGTGGGGGGGGCGGGGAGCTGTTTTTT. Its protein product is CASSSTFFGPGVAGGGGGELFF.

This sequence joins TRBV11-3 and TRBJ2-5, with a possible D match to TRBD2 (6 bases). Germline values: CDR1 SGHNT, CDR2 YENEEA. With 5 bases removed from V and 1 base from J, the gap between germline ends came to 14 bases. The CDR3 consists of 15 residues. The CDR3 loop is CASSTLGLPQETQYF. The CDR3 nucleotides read TGTGCCAGCAGCACCTTGGGACTCCCCCAAGAGACCCAGTACTTC.

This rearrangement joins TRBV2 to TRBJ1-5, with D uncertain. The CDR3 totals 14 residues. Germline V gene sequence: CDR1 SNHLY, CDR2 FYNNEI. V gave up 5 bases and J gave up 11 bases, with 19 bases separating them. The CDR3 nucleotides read TGTGCCAGCAGTAGGACGGGAGGTTTGGAGACCCAGCATTTT. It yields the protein CASSRTGGLETQHF.

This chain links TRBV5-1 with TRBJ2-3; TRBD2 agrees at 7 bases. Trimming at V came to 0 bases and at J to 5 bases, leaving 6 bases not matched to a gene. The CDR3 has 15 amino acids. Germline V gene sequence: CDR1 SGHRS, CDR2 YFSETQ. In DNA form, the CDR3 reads TGCGCCAGCAGCTTGGAGGGAGGGCCGGGAGATACGCAGTATTTT. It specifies CASSLEGGPGDTQYF. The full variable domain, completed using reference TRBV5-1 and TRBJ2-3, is KAGVTQTPRYLIKTRGQQVTLSCSPISGHRSVSWYQQTPGQGLQFLFEYFSETQRNKGNFPGRFSGRQFSNSRSEMNVSTLELGDSALYLCASSLEGGPGDTQYFGPGTRLTVL.

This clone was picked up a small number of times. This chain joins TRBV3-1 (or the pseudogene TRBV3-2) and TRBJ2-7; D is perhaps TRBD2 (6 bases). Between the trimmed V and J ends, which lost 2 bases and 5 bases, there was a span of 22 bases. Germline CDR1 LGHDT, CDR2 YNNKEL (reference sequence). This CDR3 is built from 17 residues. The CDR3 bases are TGTGCCAGCAGCCAAAGGGAGGTCGTGGCAGGTAGCCACGAGCAGTACTTC. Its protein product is CASSQREVVAGSHEQYF.

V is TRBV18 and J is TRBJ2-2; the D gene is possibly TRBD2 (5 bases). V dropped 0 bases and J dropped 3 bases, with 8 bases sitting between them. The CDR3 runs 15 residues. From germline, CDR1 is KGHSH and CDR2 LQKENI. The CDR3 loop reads CASSPPPGYTGELFF. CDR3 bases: TGTGCCAGCTCACCACCTCCGGGATACACCGGGGAGCTGTTTTTT.

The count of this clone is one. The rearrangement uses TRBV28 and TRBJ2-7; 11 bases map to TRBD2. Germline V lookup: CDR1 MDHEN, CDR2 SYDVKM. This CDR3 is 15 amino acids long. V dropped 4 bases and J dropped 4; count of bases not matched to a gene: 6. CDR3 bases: TGTGCCAGCAGTTCCCTTTCTAGCGGGAGGTACGAGCAGTACTTC. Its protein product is CASSSLSSGRYEQYF.

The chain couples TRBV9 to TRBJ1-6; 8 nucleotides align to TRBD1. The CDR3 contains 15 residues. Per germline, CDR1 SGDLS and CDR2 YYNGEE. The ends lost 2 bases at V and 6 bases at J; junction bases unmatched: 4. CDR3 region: CASSVGQGGNSPLHF. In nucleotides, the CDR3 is TGTGCCAGCAGCGTTGGACAGGGAGGTAATTCACCCCTCCACTTT. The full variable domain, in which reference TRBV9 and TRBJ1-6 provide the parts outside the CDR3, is DSGVTQTPKHLITATGQRVTLRCSPRSGDLSVYWYQQSLDQGLQFLIQYYNGEERAKGNILERFSAQQFPDLHSELNLSSLELGDSALYFCASSVGQGGNSPLHFGNGTRLTVT.

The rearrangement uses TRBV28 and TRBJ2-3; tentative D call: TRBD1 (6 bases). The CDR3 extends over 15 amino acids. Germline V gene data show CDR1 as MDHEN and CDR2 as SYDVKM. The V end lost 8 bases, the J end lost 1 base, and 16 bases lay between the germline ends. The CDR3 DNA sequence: TGTGCCAGCCGAAACCGGGACATAGGCACAGATACGCAGTATTTT. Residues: CASRNRDIGTDTQYF.

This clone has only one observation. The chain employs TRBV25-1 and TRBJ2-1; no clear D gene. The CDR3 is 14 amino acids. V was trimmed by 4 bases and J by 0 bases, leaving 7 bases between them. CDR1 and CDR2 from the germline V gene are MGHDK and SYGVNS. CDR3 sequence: CASSVLGSYNEQFF. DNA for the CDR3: TGTGCCAGCAGTGTGCTAGGCTCCTACAATGAGCAGTTCTTC. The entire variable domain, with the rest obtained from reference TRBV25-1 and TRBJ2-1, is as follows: EADIYQTPRYLVIGTGKKITLECSQTMGHDKMYWYQQDPGMELHLIHYSYGVNSTEKGDLSSESTVSRIRTEHFPLTLESARPSHTSQYLCASSVLGSYNEQFFGPGTRLTVL.

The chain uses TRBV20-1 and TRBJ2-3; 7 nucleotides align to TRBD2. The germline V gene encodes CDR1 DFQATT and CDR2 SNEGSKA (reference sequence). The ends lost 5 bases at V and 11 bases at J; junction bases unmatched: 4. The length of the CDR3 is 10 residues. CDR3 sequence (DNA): TGCAGTGCTCGGTGGGGGGGGCAGTATTTT. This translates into CSARWGGQYF.